A single sample gave rise to the 11 T cell receptor beta chains below, sequenced in a study of T cells after somatic rescue of genetic block. Data came from immunoSEQ multiplex PCR; TCRdb stores just in-frame clones and leaves some out. The sample contains roughly 92,000 clones, 70% to 90% of which appear only once. Sequencing used peripheral blood mononuclear cells (PBMCs). All receptors derive from a woman younger than 30.

This sequence joins TRBV2 and TRBJ1-6; 9 nucleotides line up with TRBD1. The germline V gene has CDR1 SNHLY and CDR2 FYNNEI. Trimming removed 5 bases from V and 6 bases from J; junction bases left unmatched: 8. This CDR3 has 16 residues. CDR3 sequence reads: CASSPRRTGVNSPLHF. CDR3 in DNA: TGTGCCAGCAGTCCCCGCCGGACAGGGGTTAATTCACCCCTCCACTTT. Variable domain in full (rest from reference TRBV2 and TRBJ1-6): EPEVTQTPSHQVTQMGQEVILRCVPISNHLYFYWYRQILGQKVEFLVSFYNNEISEKSEIFDDQFSVERPDGSNFTLKIRSTKLEDSAMYFCASSPRRTGVNSPLHFGNGTRLTVT.

The chain carries TRBV19 and TRBJ2-1, with TRBD2 matching over 9 bases. Germline V CDR1 and CDR2: LNHDA, SQIVND (reference sequence). The CDR3 runs to 15 residues. Trimming cost V 7 bases and J 7 bases; bases outside gene matches: 11. CDR3 coding DNA: TGTGCCAGTACAGCCCGAGCGGGAGGAGGTAATGAGCAGTTCTTC. Its protein product is CASTARAGGGNEQFF.

The chain recombines TRBV7-9 with TRBJ1-1; D is perhaps TRBD1 (6 bases). The length of the CDR3 is 14 residues. V was clipped by 0 bases and J by 3 bases, with 8 bases between them. The V gene's germline CDR1 is SEHNR and CDR2 FQNEAQ (reference sequence). The CDR3 here is CASSLAYRDTEAFF. The CDR3 DNA follows: TGTGCCAGCAGCTTAGCCTACAGGGACACTGAAGCTTTCTTT.

The V call is TRBV25-1, the J call TRBJ2-2; 12 nucleotides match TRBD1. Germline V lookup: CDR1 MGHDK, CDR2 SYGVNS. The CDR3 length is 16 residues. The V and J ends lost 7 bases and 3 bases, in that order; junction bases with no gene match: 6. The CDR3 coding sequence is TGTGCCAGCAAAGGGGGGGACAGGGGGCACACCGGGGAGCTGTTTTTT. Its protein is CASKGGDRGHTGELFF.

The chain has TRBV19 and TRBJ1-1, with D uncertain. The CDR3 totals 13 residues. Germline V gene data show CDR1 as LNHDA and CDR2 as SQIVND (reference sequence). Trimming stripped 1 base from V and 4 bases from J, with 7 bases between. The CDR3: CASSIGGLTEAFF. The DNA of the CDR3 is TGTGCCAGTAGTATAGGAGGGCTCACTGAAGCTTTCTTT.

This chain uses TRBV5-1 with TRBJ2-7, with D possibly being TRBD1 or TRBD2 (5 bases each). Trimming removed 3 bases from V and 0 bases from J, with 10 bases in between. Per germline, CDR1 SGHRS and CDR2 YFSETQ. This CDR3 is 14 amino acids long. In nucleotides, the CDR3 is TGCGCCAGCAGCTCCGGGACGGTCTCCTACGAGCAGTACTTC. Translated, it gives CASSSGTVSYEQYF.

The chain couples TRBV27 to TRBJ2-1; the D is unclear. The CDR3 consists of 12 residues. V lost 3 bases and J lost 7, with 7 bases in between. Germline CDR1 is MNHEY and CDR2 is SMNVEV (reference sequence). The CDR3 DNA reads as TGTGCCAGCAGTTTTTCGTTTAATGAGCAGTTCTTC. It specifies CASSFSFNEQFF.

The gene calls are TRBV4-1 and TRBJ2-5; possible D gene TRBD1, 6 bases. The germline V gene encodes CDR1 MGHRA and CDR2 YSYEKL. V lost 1 base and J 5 bases, leaving 14 bases between the germline ends. The CDR3 has 15 residues. The CDR3 sequence: CASSQAQGRLETQYF. The CDR3 DNA reads as TGCGCCAGCAGCCAAGCCCAGGGGCGCCTGGAGACCCAGTACTTC.

The chain carries TRBV11-3 and TRBJ1-4, with D possibly being TRBD1 (5 bases). The length of the CDR3 is 16 residues. V dropped 2 bases and J dropped 12 bases, with 22 bases sitting between them. CDR1 and CDR2 (germline): SGHNT, YENEEA. The CDR3 DNA is TGTGCCAGCAGCTTATTGATCGGGGCCCACGAAGTGGAACTGTTTTTT. It specifies CASSLLIGAHEVELFF.

The CDR3 nucleotides are TGCAGCGCTGTACCCGGGACAAACTCTGGAAACACCATATATTTT. It translates to CSAVPGTNSGNTIYF. The chain carries TRBV29-1 and TRBJ1-3; a weak D match, TRBD1 (6 bases). Trimming left V 7 bases short and J 0 bases short, with 16 bases between. The CDR3 covers 15 residues. Germline CDR1 SQVTM, CDR2 ANQGSEA.

The rearrangement joins TRBV5-4 to TRBJ2-7; 10 nucleotides agree with TRBD2. The J segment lost 2 bases and the V segment lost 4 bases, leaving 6 bases of the junction unmatched. Per the germline V gene, CDR1 is SGHNT and CDR2 is YYREEE (reference sequence). The CDR3 sequence is 15 residues long. The CDR3 region has the DNA TGTGCCAGCAGCCCTAGCGGGAGTTCCCCCTACGAGCAGTACTTC. Encoded protein: CASSPSGSSPYEQYF.